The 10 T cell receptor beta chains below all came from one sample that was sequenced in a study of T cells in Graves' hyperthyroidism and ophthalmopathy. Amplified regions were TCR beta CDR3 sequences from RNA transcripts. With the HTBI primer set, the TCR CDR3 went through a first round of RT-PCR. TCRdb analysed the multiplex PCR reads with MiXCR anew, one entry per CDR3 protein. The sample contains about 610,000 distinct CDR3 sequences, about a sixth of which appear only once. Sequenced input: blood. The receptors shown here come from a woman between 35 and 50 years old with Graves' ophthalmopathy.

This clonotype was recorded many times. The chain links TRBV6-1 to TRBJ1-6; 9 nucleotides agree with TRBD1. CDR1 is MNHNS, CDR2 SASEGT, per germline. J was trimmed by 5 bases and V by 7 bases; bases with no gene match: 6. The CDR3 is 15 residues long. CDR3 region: CASNKGDRDNSPLHF. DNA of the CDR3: TGTGCCAGCAATAAGGGGGACAGGGATAATTCACCCCTCCACTTT.

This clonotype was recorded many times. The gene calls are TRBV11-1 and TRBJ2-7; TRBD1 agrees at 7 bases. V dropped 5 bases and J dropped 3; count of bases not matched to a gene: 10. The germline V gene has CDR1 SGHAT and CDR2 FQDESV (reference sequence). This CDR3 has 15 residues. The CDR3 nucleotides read TGTGCCAGCAGCCCCAGACAGGGCCCAGGCTACGAGCAGTACTTC. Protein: CASSPRQGPGYEQYF.

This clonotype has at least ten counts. CDR3 sequence (DNA): TGTGCCAGCAGCCAAGTCTCTGGTGAGCAGTTCTTC. Its protein is CASSQVSGEQFF. V is TRBV3-1 and J is TRBJ2-1; no clear D gene. Germline V CDR1 and CDR2: LGHDT, YNNKEL (reference sequence). V was trimmed by 1 base and J by 9 bases, leaving 7 bases between them. The CDR3 runs to 12 residues.

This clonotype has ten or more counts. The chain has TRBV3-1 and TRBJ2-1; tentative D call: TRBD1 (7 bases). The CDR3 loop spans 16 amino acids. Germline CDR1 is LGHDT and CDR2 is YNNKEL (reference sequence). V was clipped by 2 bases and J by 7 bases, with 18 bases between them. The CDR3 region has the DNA TGTGCCAGCAGCCAAAAATCAATACAGGGGAGGAATGAGCAGTTCTTC. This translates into CASSQKSIQGRNEQFF.

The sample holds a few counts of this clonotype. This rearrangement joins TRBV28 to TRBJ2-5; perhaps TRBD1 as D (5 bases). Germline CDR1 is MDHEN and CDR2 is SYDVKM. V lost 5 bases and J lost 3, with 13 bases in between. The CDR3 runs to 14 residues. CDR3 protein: CASSTYQGKETQYF. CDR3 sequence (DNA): TGTGCCAGCAGTACCTATCAGGGAAAAGAGACCCAGTACTTC.

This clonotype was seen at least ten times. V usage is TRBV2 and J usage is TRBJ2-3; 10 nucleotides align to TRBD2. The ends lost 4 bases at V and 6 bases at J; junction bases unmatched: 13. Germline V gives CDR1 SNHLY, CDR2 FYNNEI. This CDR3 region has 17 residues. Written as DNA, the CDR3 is TGTGCCAGCAGTGCCCGGTCTAGCGGGGGCCCAGTCGATACGCAGTATTTT. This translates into CASSARSSGGPVDTQYF.

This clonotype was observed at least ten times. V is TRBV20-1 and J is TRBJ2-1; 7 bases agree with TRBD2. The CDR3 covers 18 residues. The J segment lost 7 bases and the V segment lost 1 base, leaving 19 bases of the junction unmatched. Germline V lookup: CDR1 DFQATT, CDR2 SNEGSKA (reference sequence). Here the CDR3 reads CSARAFRYTPRGNNEQFF. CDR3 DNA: TGCAGTGCTAGAGCCTTCCGCTACACACCGCGGGGGAATAATGAGCAGTTCTTC.

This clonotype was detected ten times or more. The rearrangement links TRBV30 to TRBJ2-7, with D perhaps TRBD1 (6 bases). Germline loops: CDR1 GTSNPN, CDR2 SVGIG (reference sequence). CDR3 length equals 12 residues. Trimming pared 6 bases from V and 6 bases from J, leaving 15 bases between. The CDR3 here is CACPGVLGEQYF. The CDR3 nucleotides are TGTGCCTGCCCAGGGGTTCTCGGCGAGCAGTACTTC.

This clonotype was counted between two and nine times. DNA for the CDR3: TGCGCCAGCAGCTTGAGGGCGGGGAGTCAAGAGACCCAGTACTTC. Translating it yields CASSLRAGSQETQYF. The chain has TRBV5-1 and TRBJ2-5, with D possibly TRBD2 on 6 matching bases. The CDR3 runs to 15 residues. V lost 1 base and J lost 2, with 12 bases in between. Per germline, CDR1 SGHRS and CDR2 YFSETQ.

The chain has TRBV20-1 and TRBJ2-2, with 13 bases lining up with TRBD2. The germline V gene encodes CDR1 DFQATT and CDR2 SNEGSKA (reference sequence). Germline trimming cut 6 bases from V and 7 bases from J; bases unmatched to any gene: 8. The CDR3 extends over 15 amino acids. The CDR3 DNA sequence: TGCAGTGCCCTTGGACTAGCGGGAGATGTCGGGGAGCTGTTTTTT. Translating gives CSALGLAGDVGELFF.